One sample yielded the 9 T cell receptor beta chains listed below, sequenced in a study of blood T cell repertoires in COVID-19. The protocol was immunoSEQ multiplex PCR, while the TCRdb copy is restricted to in-frame clones and leaves out a portion. Among approximately 140,000 clones, about four fifths were seen once, and the ten largest hold 8.9%. Sequenced material: peripheral blood. The receptors derive from a man younger than 45 with COVID-19, enrolled during active disease.

This chain links TRBV10-3 with TRBJ2-1, with D perhaps TRBD1 (6 bases). Germline V gene data show CDR1 as ENHRY and CDR2 as SYGVKD. The CDR3 is 16 amino acids. V dropped 4 bases and J dropped 4 bases, with 17 bases sitting between them. The CDR3 sequence: CAISARAGTQYNEQFF. CDR3 nucleotide sequence: TGTGCCATCAGTGCCCGAGCCGGGACACAGTACAATGAGCAGTTCTTC.

The chain is built from TRBV28 and TRBJ2-7; possible D gene TRBD1, 5 bases. Trimming took off 5 bases at V and 1 base at J, with 24 bases between the two ends. The CDR3 extends over 18 amino acids. Germline V CDR1 and CDR2: MDHEN, SYDVKM. The CDR3 DNA is TGTGCCAGCAGTAGTCCGAGAATCGACAGATACAATTCCTACGAGCAGTACTTC. Protein product: CASSSPRIDRYNSYEQYF.

The rearrangement joins TRBV19 to TRBJ1-5; D not certain. The CDR3 sequence is 15 residues long. Germline loops: CDR1 LNHDA, CDR2 SQIVND (reference sequence). V lost 1 base, J lost 1 base, and 8 bases lay in between. CDR3 DNA sequence: TGTGCCAGTAGTATAGCGGCGGGGAGCAATCAGCCCCAGCATTTT. Its protein is CASSIAAGSNQPQHF.

The chain joins TRBV11-2 to TRBJ2-5, with D perhaps TRBD2 (5 bases). V was trimmed by 4 bases and J by 2 bases, leaving 17 bases between them. CDR1 and CDR2 (germline): SGHAT, FQNNGV. The CDR3 totals 16 residues. The DNA for the CDR3 is TGTGCCAGCAGCTCGGACTCGACGGTAATACAAGAGACCCAGTACTTC. Protein product: CASSSDSTVIQETQYF.

The chain employs TRBV27 and TRBJ2-6; D gene uncertain. Germline-derived CDR1 and CDR2 are MNHEY and SMNVEV (reference sequence). The CDR3 loop spans 14 amino acids. Trimming stripped 3 bases from V and 5 bases from J, with 8 bases between. The CDR3 reads CASSFRSRANVLTF. Here the CDR3 DNA reads TGTGCCAGCAGTTTTCGGTCTCGGGCCAACGTCCTGACTTTC.

The V and J genes are TRBV5-4 and TRBJ1-2; no clear D. Germline loops: CDR1 SGHNT, CDR2 YYREEE (reference sequence). The V gene lost 2 bases and the J gene lost 6 bases, with 11 bases spanning the gap. This CDR3 comprises 13 residues. This CDR3 is CASSFPGVDGYTF. CDR3 coding DNA: TGTGCCAGCAGCTTTCCGGGAGTCGATGGCTACACCTTC.

The chain uses TRBV5-6 and TRBJ2-1; D is uncertain. The germline V gene has CDR1 SGHDT and CDR2 YYEEEE. This CDR3 is 15 amino acids long. V dropped 4 bases and J dropped 0 bases, with 11 bases sitting between them. In DNA, the CDR3 is TGTGCCAGCAGCGCAGTAACCAGCTCCTACAATGAGCAGTTCTTC. This encodes CASSAVTSSYNEQFF.

This clone came up once. The chain is built from TRBV4-2 and TRBJ1-2; TRBD1 is a possible D gene (6 bases). Germline CDR1 is LGHNA and CDR2 is YNFKEQ. There are 15 residues in the CDR3. Trimming removed 1 base from V and 0 bases from J, with 9 bases in between. In nucleotides, the CDR3 is TGTGCCAGCAGCCAAGTAGGACAGACTAACTATGGCTACACCTTC. It translates to CASSQVGQTNYGYTF.

The rearrangement uses TRBV2 and TRBJ2-3; unclear D gene. Germline CDR1 is SNHLY and CDR2 is FYNNEI. The CDR3 has 15 amino acids. With 4 bases removed from V and 0 bases from J, the gap between germline ends came to 11 bases. The CDR3, as DNA: TGTGCCAGCAGTGTCACGGCAGGTAGCACAGATACGCAGTATTTT. Translation gives CASSVTAGSTDTQYF.